The 30 T cell receptor beta chains listed next were all sequenced from one sample in a study of T cell responses to AZD1222 COVID-19 vaccine. Clones were read by immunoSEQ multiplex PCR, and TCRdb kept only the in-frame ones, dropping some. The sample has about 150,000 clones, approximately 83% seen once. The input for sequencing was peripheral blood, taken on day 0 of AZD1222 vaccination. The receptors were gathered from an adult in good health.

This clone was recorded only once. The chain couples TRBV19 to TRBJ1-5, with D perhaps matching TRBD1 (6 bases). The V and J ends lost 3 bases and 3 bases respectively, with 15 bases between them. The germline CDR1 and CDR2 sequences are LNHDA and SQIVND (reference sequence). The CDR3 totals 16 residues. In DNA, the CDR3 is TGTGCCAGTAGTATCATACAGGGTTCTTCCAATCAGCCCCAGCATTTT. Translated, it gives CASSIIQGSSNQPQHF.

This chain uses TRBV28 with TRBJ1-2; D uncertain. Germline V gene sequence: CDR1 MDHEN, CDR2 SYDVKM. V was pared by 6 bases and J by 6 bases, with 11 bases between. The CDR3 has 12 amino acids. This chain's CDR3 is CASRGHGDGYTF. CDR3 bases: TGTGCCAGCAGGGGTCACGGGGATGGCTACACCTTC.

CDR3 protein: CASSLAGGGPSESSFGRREQFF. CDR3 nucleotide sequence: TGCGCCAGCAGCTTGGCCGGGGGAGGGCCCTCAGAGAGTTCCTTTGGGCGGCGTGAGCAGTTCTTC. The chain carries TRBV5-1 and TRBJ2-1; 7 bases are a match to TRBD2. J gave up 9 bases and V 0 bases, and 30 bases lay outside the gene matches. The CDR3 extends over 22 amino acids. CDR1 and CDR2 from the germline V gene are SGHRS and YFSETQ.

The rearrangement joins TRBV5-8 to TRBJ1-1, with unresolved D. CDR3 length equals 13 residues. V lost 5 bases and J lost 5, with 13 bases in between. Germline V gives CDR1 SGHTS, CDR2 YDEGEE. CDR3 residues: CASSRTTYTEAFF. In DNA, the CDR3 is TGTGCCAGCAGTAGGACCACTTATACTGAAGCTTTCTTT.

This chain links TRBV19 with TRBJ1-2; the match to TRBD1 covers 9 bases. Germline V gene data show CDR1 as LNHDA and CDR2 as SQIVND (reference sequence). Germline trimming cut 4 bases from V and 3 bases from J; bases unmatched to any gene: 12. CDR3 length equals 17 residues. CDR3 residues: CASSTQLSWTGDYGYTF. Written as DNA, the CDR3 is TGTGCCAGTAGTACCCAGCTTTCATGGACAGGGGACTATGGCTACACCTTC.

In this sample, this clone turned up once. This sequence joins TRBV11-2 and TRBJ2-1; maybe TRBD1 (8 bases). Germline lookup yields CDR1 SGHAT and CDR2 FQNNGV. Trimming removed 1 base at V and 6 bases at J, with 13 bases between. CDR3 length: 15 residues. The CDR3 is CASSLGQGRVNEQFF. CDR3 sequence (DNA): TGTGCCAGCAGCTTAGGACAGGGGAGGGTCAATGAGCAGTTCTTC.

This sequence joins TRBV4-1 and TRBJ1-2, with TRBD1 identical over 8 bases. Germline V gene lookup returns CDR1 MGHRA and CDR2 YSYEKL. The CDR3 consists of 16 residues. V shed 2 bases, J shed 7 bases, and the junction held 12 bases outside the gene matches. Here the CDR3 reads CASSQTGQGALTGYTF. DNA for the CDR3: TGCGCCAGCAGCCAAACGGGGCAGGGGGCGCTTACTGGCTACACCTTC.

The genes are TRBV6-5 and TRBJ1-3; D uncertain. CDR1 is MNHEY and CDR2 is SVGAGI in the germline V gene. The V gene lost 0 bases and the J gene lost 2 bases, with 11 bases spanning the gap. The CDR3 spans 16 residues. This CDR3 reads CASSYSTAAPGNTIYF. As DNA, the CDR3 is TGTGCCAGCAGTTACTCGACGGCAGCCCCTGGAAACACCATATATTTT.

This chain links TRBV19 with TRBJ1-1; D is ambiguous. Deletions cut 5 bases from V and 2 bases from J, with 18 bases between. Germline values: CDR1 LNHDA, CDR2 SQIVND (reference sequence). The CDR3 is 16 residues long. The CDR3 region is CASSPTQRGLNTEAFF. The CDR3 DNA follows: TGTGCCAGTAGTCCCACCCAAAGAGGATTAAACACTGAAGCTTTCTTT.

The genes are TRBV2 and TRBJ2-1, with 7 bases aligning to TRBD2. V dropped 9 bases and J dropped 4; count of bases not matched to a gene: 3. Per the germline V gene, CDR1 is SNHLY and CDR2 is FYNNEI. The CDR3 spans 12 residues. The CDR3 reads CARGRAYNEQFF. Here the CDR3 DNA reads TGTGCCAGGGGGAGGGCTTACAATGAGCAGTTCTTC.

The CDR3 protein is CAWTRDRETQYF. The CDR3 DNA follows: TGTGCCTGGACCCGGGACCGTGAGACCCAGTACTTC. This chain uses TRBV30 with TRBJ2-5; D may correspond to TRBD1 or TRBD2 (5 bases each). Germline lookup yields CDR1 GTSNPN and CDR2 SVGIG (reference sequence). The CDR3 has 12 residues. Trimming removed 4 bases at V and 5 bases at J, with 11 bases between.

This clone came up a few times. V is TRBV5-1 and J is TRBJ2-7; 8 nucleotides align to TRBD2. V gave up 3 bases and J gave up 4 bases; unmatched junction bases: 12. Germline lookup yields CDR1 SGHRS and CDR2 YFSETQ. CDR3 length: 16 amino acids. The CDR3: CASSSGRGSGVYEQYF. The CDR3 DNA is TGCGCCAGCAGCTCAGGTCGGGGTAGCGGGGTTTACGAGCAGTACTTC.

The rearrangement uses TRBV27 and TRBJ1-1; D is possibly TRBD1 (5 bases). With 6 bases removed from V and 8 bases from J, the gap between germline ends came to 19 bases. Per the germline V gene, CDR1 is MNHEY and CDR2 is SMNVEV (reference sequence). CDR3 length: 14 amino acids. The DNA of the CDR3 is TGTGCCAGCAGAGTAAGCTTATCGGGGCCCGAAGCTTTCTTT. The encoded protein is CASRVSLSGPEAFF.

V is TRBV4-2 and J is TRBJ2-2; TRBD2 might be the D (6 bases). The CDR3 loop spans 16 amino acids. Per germline, CDR1 LGHNA and CDR2 YNFKEQ. V lost 1 base to trimming and J lost 3 bases, with 12 bases between them. The CDR3 DNA is TGTGCCAGCAGCCAAGCAACGGGAGTGGACACCGGGGAGCTGTTTTTT. This gives the protein CASSQATGVDTGELFF.

This chain uses TRBV29-1 with TRBJ1-5; unclear D gene. Germline-derived CDR1 and CDR2 are SQVTM and ANQGSEA. Trimming shortened V by 6 bases and J by 4 bases, and 13 bases separated the two germline ends. The CDR3 has 13 residues. CDR3 region: CSVAKDRNQPQHF. The CDR3 DNA reads TGCAGCGTCGCCAAAGATCGGAATCAGCCCCAGCATTTT.

The chain recombines TRBV7-9 with TRBJ2-1; D gene ambiguous. The CDR3 covers 16 residues. Trimming pared 1 base from V and 0 bases from J, leaving 10 bases between. The V gene's germline CDR1 is SEHNR and CDR2 FQNEAQ (reference sequence). This chain's CDR3 is CASSLVSGTSYNEQFF. CDR3 in DNA: TGTGCCAGCAGCTTAGTTTCGGGTACCTCCTACAATGAGCAGTTCTTC. The full variable domain, rest sourced from reference TRBV7-9 and TRBJ2-1, is DTGVSQNPRHKITKRGQNVTFRCDPISEHNRLYWYRQTLGQGPEFLTYFQNEAQLEKSRLLSDRFSAERPKGSFSTLEIQRTEQGDSAMYLCASSLVSGTSYNEQFFGPGTRLTVL.

In this sample, this clone turned up a few times. The rearrangement uses TRBV19 and TRBJ2-3, with TRBD2 matching over 13 bases. The length of the CDR3 is 17 residues. From germline, CDR1 is LNHDA and CDR2 SQIVND (reference sequence). Trimming removed 9 bases from V and 6 bases from J; junction bases left unmatched: 15. The CDR3 DNA is TGTGCCAGCAGTGGGTTAGGACTAGCGGGGGTAGGGGATACGCAGTATTTT. Translated, it gives CASSGLGLAGVGDTQYF.

The V call is TRBV5-1, the J call TRBJ2-5; D not certain. Germline-derived CDR1 and CDR2 are SGHRS and YFSETQ. There are 13 residues in the CDR3. Trimming shortened V by 0 bases and J by 1 base, and 4 bases separated the two germline ends. This CDR3 is CASSLGPQETQYF. The CDR3 DNA sequence: TGCGCCAGCAGCTTGGGACCCCAAGAGACCCAGTACTTC.

The rearrangement uses TRBV5-1 and TRBJ2-7; 7 bases align to TRBD1. The V segment lost 4 bases and the J segment 3 bases; nucleotides outside the gene matches: 13. This CDR3 is built from 16 residues. In germline, CDR1 is SGHRS, CDR2 YFSETQ. The CDR3 DNA reads TGCGCCAGCAGCCTTTCCAGGGACAGTGGATTCTACGAGCAGTACTTC. This codes for CASSLSRDSGFYEQYF.

The chain joins TRBV6-5 to TRBJ2-1; 7 bases are shared with TRBD1. Germline V lookup: CDR1 MNHEY, CDR2 SVGAGI. J lost 7 bases, V lost 8 bases, and 8 bases had no gene match. The CDR3 extends over 13 amino acids. CDR3 loop: CASLPQGRNEQFF. The DNA for the CDR3 is TGTGCCAGCTTACCACAGGGGAGAAATGAGCAGTTCTTC.

The CDR3 DNA reads as TGTGCTAGTGGTTTGGGTAACAGGTTTAGCAATCAGCCCCAGCATTTT. Translating it yields CASGLGNRFSNQPQHF. V and J are TRBV12-5 and TRBJ1-5, with D possibly TRBD1 on 5 matching bases. Trimming pared 1 base from V and 0 bases from J, leaving 10 bases between. Germline CDR1 LGHNT, CDR2 FRNRAP. CDR3 length equals 16 residues.

V gene TRBV6-4 combines with J gene TRBJ2-1; 10 nucleotides match TRBD1. CDR1 is MRHNA, CDR2 SNTAGT, per germline. The CDR3 runs 13 residues. Germline trimming cut 6 bases from V and 10 bases from J; bases unmatched to any gene: 6. The CDR3 DNA reads as TGTGCCAGCAGCCGCCGGGACAGGGGAGAGCAGTTCTTC. Its translation: CASSRRDRGEQFF.

The CDR3: CASSPREGPNTEAFF. CDR3 DNA: TGTGCCAGCTCACCACGGGAGGGACCGAACACTGAAGCTTTCTTT. V is TRBV18 and J is TRBJ1-1; possible D gene TRBD1, 5 bases. From germline, CDR1 is KGHSH and CDR2 LQKENI. The CDR3 extends over 15 amino acids. V dropped 1 base and J dropped 1 base, with 10 bases sitting between them.

This chain links TRBV7-9 with TRBJ2-3; no clear D. This CDR3 is 12 amino acids long. Germline CDR1 reads SEHNR; CDR2 reads FQNEAQ (reference sequence). The V end lost 1 base, the J end lost 6 bases, and 5 bases lay between the germline ends. The CDR3 nucleotides are TGTGCCAGCAGCTTAGAGGCGGATACGCAGTATTTT. Its translation: CASSLEADTQYF.

The CDR3 nucleotides are TGTGCCAGCAGCCGCACACAGGGAATTAATGAAAAACTGTTTTTT. Its protein is CASSRTQGINEKLFF. The J gene is TRBJ1-4, the V gene TRBV7-9; TRBD1 might be the D (6 bases). Between the trimmed V and J ends, which lost 5 bases and 4 bases, there was a span of 14 bases. CDR1 is SEHNR, CDR2 FQNEAQ, per germline (reference sequence). This CDR3 has 15 residues.

This rearrangement joins TRBV3-1 (or the pseudogene TRBV3-2) to TRBJ1-1; D is ambiguous. The CDR3 totals 13 residues. Germline CDR1 and CDR2: LGHDT and YNNKEL (reference sequence). Trimming took 0 bases from V and 6 from J, leaving 8 bases between them. The CDR3 coding sequence is TGTGCCAGCAGCCAAGATCGGCCGGCTGAAGCTTTCTTT. This codes for CASSQDRPAEAFF.

This clone was seen just once. This rearrangement joins TRBV7-9 to TRBJ2-7, with D maybe TRBD1 (6 bases). From germline, CDR1 is SEHNR and CDR2 FQNEAQ (reference sequence). V shed 5 bases and J shed 3 bases, with 14 bases lying between them. This CDR3 spans 14 amino acids. The CDR3 protein is CASSAIQGFYEQYF. CDR3 bases: TGTGCCAGCAGCGCGATACAGGGTTTCTACGAGCAGTACTTC.

J is TRBJ1-2 and V is TRBV2, with 7 bases identical to TRBD1. J lost 8 bases, V lost 2 bases, and 5 bases had no gene match. The V gene's germline CDR1 is SNHLY and CDR2 FYNNEI. The CDR3 totals 13 residues. The CDR3 region is CASSERRGQGYTF. CDR3 in DNA: TGTGCCAGCAGTGAACGAAGGGGGCAGGGCTACACCTTC.

This clone showed up just a few times. The chain has TRBV7-9 and TRBJ1-4, with 10 bases matching TRBD1. The V segment lost 6 bases and the J segment 4 bases; nucleotides outside the gene matches: 8. The CDR3 loop spans 16 amino acids. Germline V gene data show CDR1 as SEHNR and CDR2 as FQNEAQ (reference sequence). CDR3 coding DNA: TGTGCCAGCAGTCCAGGACAGGGGGACTTTAATGAAAAACTGTTTTTT. Protein sequence: CASSPGQGDFNEKLFF.

The chain uses TRBV10-3 and TRBJ1-1; the D is unclear. The CDR3 spans 14 residues. Per the germline V gene, CDR1 is ENHRY and CDR2 is SYGVKD. The V end lost 6 bases, the J end lost 3 bases, and 14 bases lay between the germline ends. For the CDR3, the DNA is TGTGCCATCAGCCAGGCAGGAACAGACACTGAAGCTTTCTTT. Translated, it gives CAISQAGTDTEAFF.